These T cell receptor beta chains were read from a single sample in a study of Tregs in tolerant kidney transplant recipients. Here immunoSEQ multiplex PCR was the method, and the copy in TCRdb shows in-frame clones only, minus some. The data show around 61,000 clones, over 70% seen once. Sequenced: CD4+ T cells from blood. The receptors shown here come from a human donor in good health. Both conserved end residues are part of each CDR3. Each record gives: J gene, V gene, clone size, D gene, CDR3 protein, CDR3 DNA. The D gene is left open where the match is weak. Part of the rows lack a size; the others show once, few, many or a class for expanded clones.

TRBJ2-3,TRBV7-8,few,-,CASSLGQLLTTDTQYF,TGTGCCAGCAGCCTCGGACAGTTATTAACCACAGATACGCAGTATTTT
TRBJ2-1,TRBV11-2,once,-,CASSRRLGPGWFF,TGTGCCAGCAGCAGAAGACTAGGGCCCGGATGGTTCTTC
TRBJ2-1,TRBV14,-,-,CASSRLGAYNEQFF,TGTGCCAGCAGCCGCCTGGGGGCTTACAATGAGCAGTTCTTC
TRBJ2-5,TRBV10-3,-,-,CAISAPGATQYF,TGTGCCATCAGTGCTCCAGGGGCGACCCAGTACTTC
TRBJ2-5,TRBV15,-,-,CATSSERTRAYETQYF,TGTGCCACCAGCAGTGAACGGACGCGGGCCTACGAGACCCAGTACTTC
TRBJ1-6,TRBV7-2,-,-,CASTPDRAGDSPLHF,TGTGCCAGTACCCCCGATAGGGCAGGAGATTCACCCCTCCACTTT
TRBJ2-2,TRBV19,once,TRBD1,CASSWDRGSTGELFF,TGTGCCAGTAGCTGGGACAGGGGAAGCACCGGGGAGCTGTTTTTT
TRBJ2-5,TRBV29-1,-,-,CSVEGGFETQYF,TGCAGCGTGGAAGGGGGGTTCGAGACCCAGTACTTC
TRBJ1-1,TRBV5-1,-,TRBD1,CASMYRGILSDTEAFF,TGCGCCAGTATGTACAGGGGTATATTATCCGACACTGAAGCTTTCTTT
TRBJ2-1,TRBV5-1,-,-,CASSFRVGEQFF,TGCGCCAGCAGCTTTCGGGTGGGCGAGCAGTTCTTC
TRBJ1-3,TRBV7-3,-,-,CASSLMGGVGNTIYF,TGTGCCAGCAGCTTAATGGGGGGTGTGGGAAACACCATATATTTT
TRBJ1-4,TRBV6-6,-,-,CASKKGTGTTNEKLFF,TGTGCCAGCAAAAAAGGAACAGGGACAACTAATGAAAAACTGTTTTTT
TRBJ2-1,TRBV11-2,-,-,CASSSPADYNEQFF,TGTGCCAGCAGCTCTCCTGCAGACTACAATGAGCAGTTCTTC
TRBJ1-2,TRBV4-2,-,-,CASSQAGGGRGGYTF,TGTGCCAGCAGCCAAGCGGGCGGGGGACGGGGTGGCTACACCTTC
TRBJ2-7,TRBV19,-,TRBD1,CASSIAGTVAHEQYF,TGTGCCAGTAGTATCGCCGGGACAGTGGCTCACGAGCAGTACTTC
TRBJ1-2,TRBV4-2,-,TRBD1,CASSWDRLGYTF,TGTGCCAGCAGCTGGGACAGATTAGGCTACACCTTC
TRBJ1-1,TRBV4-1,-,-,CASSQGSGTNPEAFF,TGCGCCAGCAGCCAGGGTTCCGGGACGAATCCTGAAGCTTTCTTT
TRBJ2-7,TRBV5-5,-,-,CASSFSSLHEQYF,TGTGCCAGCAGCTTTTCCTCACTCCACGAGCAGTACTTC
TRBJ2-5,TRBV10-2,-,TRBD2,CASSETGLAGAGETQYF,TGCGCCAGCAGTGAGACAGGACTAGCGGGAGCGGGGGAGACCCAGTACTTC
TRBJ1-2,TRBV19,few,-,CASSAQGTRGGYTF,TGTGCCAGTAGTGCCCAGGGCACCCGGGGTGGCTACACCTTC
TRBJ1-2,TRBV6-5,-,-,CASSTGLARGYGYTF,TGTGCCAGCAGTACGGGACTGGCCCGGGGATATGGCTACACCTTC
TRBJ2-5,TRBV7-2,-,TRBD2,CASSLFIGAGGEETQYF,TGTGCCAGCAGCTTATTTATAGGAGCGGGGGGGGAAGAGACCCAGTACTTC
TRBJ1-1,TRBV6-5,-,-,CASSQEGWSTEAFF,TGTGCCAGCAGCCAGGAAGGGTGGAGCACTGAAGCTTTCTTT
TRBJ2-2,TRBV5-1,few,-,CASADPNTGELFF,TGCGCCAGCGCAGACCCGAACACCGGGGAGCTGTTTTTT
TRBJ2-7,TRBV2,-,-,CASSDFGTGVRYYEQYF,TGTGCCAGCAGTGACTTCGGAACGGGAGTTAGATACTACGAGCAGTACTTC
TRBJ2-1,TRBV7-8,-,-,CASSPRQQQFF,TGTGCCAGCAGCCCCCGGCAGCAGCAGTTCTTC
TRBJ2-1,TRBV29-1,-,-,CSVSGDLQASLEQFF,TGCAGCGTTTCAGGGGATCTCCAGGCTTCACTTGAGCAGTTCTTC
TRBJ2-1,TRBV9,once,-,CASSVASTVNEQFF,TGTGCCAGCAGCGTAGCGTCGACTGTCAATGAGCAGTTCTTC
TRBJ1-1,TRBV7-2,-,TRBD1,CASSLRGQGAAFF,TGTGCCAGCAGCTTAAGGGGACAGGGGGCGGCTTTCTTT
TRBJ1-6,TRBV5-6,once,-,CASSRGVVGAGSPLHF,TGTGCCAGCAGCCGAGGGGTAGTGGGGGCAGGGTCACCCCTCCACTTT
TRBJ1-1,TRBV27,-,-,CASSPLRGTEAFF,TGTGCCAGCAGCCCCTTACGGGGCACTGAAGCTTTCTTT
TRBJ1-1,TRBV5-1,-,-,CASSLAWDRKGTEAFF,TGCGCCAGCAGCTTGGCCTGGGACCGCAAGGGGACTGAAGCTTTCTTT
TRBJ1-1,TRBV7-2,medium-sized,TRBD1,CASSPAPGQGVRTFF,TGTGCCAGCAGCCCCGCACCGGGACAGGGGGTGAGAACTTTCTTT
TRBJ2-5,TRBV4-2,-,TRBD1,CASSQRQGEETQYF,TGTGCCAGCAGCCAAAGACAGGGTGAAGAGACCCAGTACTTC
TRBJ2-1,TRBV30,-,-,CAWSGSEGEQFF,TGTGCCTGGAGTGGTAGCGAGGGTGAGCAGTTCTTC
TRBJ2-3,TRBV27,-,-,CASREPGRDTQYF,TGTGCCAGCCGGGAACCGGGGAGAGATACGCAGTATTTT
TRBJ2-4,TRBV6-6,-,-,CASSPPGLVKNIQYF,TGTGCCAGCAGCCCCCCGGGGCTAGTCAAAAACATTCAGTACTTC